Sequencing of this T cell receptor (beta chain) was carried out in a study of blood T cell repertoires in COVID-19. Generated by immunoSEQ multiplex PCR, the TCRdb table keeps only in-frame clones and is missing some. Among some 120,000 clones listed, approximately 77% were seen once. The clonotype originates from a human donor in a cohort sampled during active COVID-19. The sample consisted of peripheral blood.

The CDR3 DNA is TGTGCCAGCAGCCAGACTGGGACATCAGGGAGCACAGATACGCAGTATTTT. It yields the protein CASSQTGTSGSTDTQYF. The rearrangement uses TRBV3-1 (or the pseudogene TRBV3-2) and TRBJ2-3; possibly TRBD1 for D (6 bases). Germline-derived CDR1 and CDR2 are LGHDT and YNNKEL (reference sequence). The CDR3 spans 17 residues. V was cut by 3 bases and J by 0 bases, with 16 bases left in between.